The 4 T cell receptor beta chains below come from one sample, sequenced in a study of siplizumab effects on memory and regulatory T cells. The repertoire was sequenced with immunoSEQ multiplex PCR; TCRdb's copy has only in-frame clones and lacks some. The top ten clones hold roughly 0.4% of a sample with 50,000 to 75,000 clones, 79% of them seen once. The specimen was memory CD4+ T cells sorted from blood. The receptors come from a human donor in good health.

This chain links TRBV29-1 with TRBJ2-3, with D maybe TRBD2 (6 bases). The CDR3 runs to 15 residues. Trimming stripped 6 bases from V and 1 base from J, with 17 bases between. The germline CDR1 and CDR2 sequences are SQVTM and ANQGSEA. CDR3 in amino acids: CSVETGTGGTDTQYF. In DNA form, the CDR3 reads TGCAGCGTCGAAACCGGGACTGGAGGCACAGATACGCAGTATTTT.

The V gene is TRBV5-1, the J gene TRBJ2-5, with D maybe TRBD1 (5 bases). CDR1 is SGHRS and CDR2 is YFSETQ in the germline V gene. V lost 9 bases and J lost 0, with 12 bases in between. The CDR3 runs to 13 residues. CDR3 sequence (DNA): TGCGCCACCCGGGCAGGGAACCAAGAGACCCAGTACTTC. As protein: CATRAGNQETQYF.

The chain links TRBV28 to TRBJ2-1, with D tentatively TRBD1 or TRBD2 (6 bases each). This CDR3 region has 16 residues. Germline values: CDR1 MDHEN, CDR2 SYDVKM. Deletions cut 7 bases from V and 0 bases from J, with 16 bases between. CDR3 sequence (DNA): TGTGCCAGCATTCCCCCCGGGGGCTTCTCCTACAATGAGCAGTTCTTC. Encoded protein: CASIPPGGFSYNEQFF.

This chain uses TRBV30 with TRBJ1-3; 7 bases agree with TRBD1. Germline assignment: CDR1 GTSNPN and CDR2 SVGIG (reference sequence). The CDR3 is 13 amino acids. Trimming at V came to 3 bases and at J to 1 base, leaving 0 bases not matched to a gene. CDR3 coding DNA: TGTGCCTGGAGCAGGGGGTCTGGAAACACCATATATTTT. Encoded protein: CAWSRGSGNTIYF.